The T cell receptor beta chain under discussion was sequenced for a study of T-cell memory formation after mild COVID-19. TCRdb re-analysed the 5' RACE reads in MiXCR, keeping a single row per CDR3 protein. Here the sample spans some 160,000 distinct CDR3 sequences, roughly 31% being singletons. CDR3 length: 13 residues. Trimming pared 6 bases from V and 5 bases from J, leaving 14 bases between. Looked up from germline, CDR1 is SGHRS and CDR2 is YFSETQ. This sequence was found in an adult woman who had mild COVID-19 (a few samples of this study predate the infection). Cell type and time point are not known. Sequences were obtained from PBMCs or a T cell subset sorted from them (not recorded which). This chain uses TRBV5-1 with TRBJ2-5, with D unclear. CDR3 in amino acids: CASTRFAHETQYF. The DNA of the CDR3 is TGCGCCAGCACCCGGTTCGCTCATGAGACCCAGTACTTC.